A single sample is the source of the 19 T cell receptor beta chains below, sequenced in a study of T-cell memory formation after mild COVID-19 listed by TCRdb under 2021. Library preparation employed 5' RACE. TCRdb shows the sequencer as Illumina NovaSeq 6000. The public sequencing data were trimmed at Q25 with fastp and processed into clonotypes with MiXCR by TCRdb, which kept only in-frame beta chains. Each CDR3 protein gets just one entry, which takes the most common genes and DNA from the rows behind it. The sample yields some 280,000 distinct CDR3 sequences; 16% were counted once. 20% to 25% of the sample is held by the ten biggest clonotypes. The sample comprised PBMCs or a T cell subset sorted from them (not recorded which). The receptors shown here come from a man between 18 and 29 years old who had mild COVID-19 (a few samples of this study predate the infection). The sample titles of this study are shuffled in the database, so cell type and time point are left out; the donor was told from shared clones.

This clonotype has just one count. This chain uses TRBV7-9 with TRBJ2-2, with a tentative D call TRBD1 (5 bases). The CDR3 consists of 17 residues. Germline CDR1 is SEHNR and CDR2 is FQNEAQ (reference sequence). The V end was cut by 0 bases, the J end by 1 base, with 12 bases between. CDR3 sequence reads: CASSLAGRQGNTGELFF. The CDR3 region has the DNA TGTGCCAGCAGCTTAGCGGGCCGGCAGGGGAACACCGGGGAGCTGTTTTTT.

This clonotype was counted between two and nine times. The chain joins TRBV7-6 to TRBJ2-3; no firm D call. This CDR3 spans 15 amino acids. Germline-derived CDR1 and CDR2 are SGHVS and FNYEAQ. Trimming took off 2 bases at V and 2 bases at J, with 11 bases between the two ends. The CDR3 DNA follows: TGTGCCAGCAGCTTATCTGGCGGATACACAGATACGCAGTATTTT. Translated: CASSLSGGYTDTQYF. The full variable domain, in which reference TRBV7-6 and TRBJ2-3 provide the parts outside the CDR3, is GAGVSQSPRYKVTKRGQDVALRCDPISGHVSLYWYRQALGQGPEFLTYFNYEAQQDKSGLPNDRFSAERPEGSISTLTIQRTEQRDSAMYRCASSLSGGYTDTQYFGPGTRLTVL.

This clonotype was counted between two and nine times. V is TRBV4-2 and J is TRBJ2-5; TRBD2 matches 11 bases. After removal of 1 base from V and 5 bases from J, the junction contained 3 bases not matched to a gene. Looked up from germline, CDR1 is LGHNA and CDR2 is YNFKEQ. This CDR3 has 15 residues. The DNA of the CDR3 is TGTGCCAGCAGCCAAGGGTCTAGCGGGGGGGAGACCCAGTACTTC. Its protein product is CASSQGSSGGETQYF.

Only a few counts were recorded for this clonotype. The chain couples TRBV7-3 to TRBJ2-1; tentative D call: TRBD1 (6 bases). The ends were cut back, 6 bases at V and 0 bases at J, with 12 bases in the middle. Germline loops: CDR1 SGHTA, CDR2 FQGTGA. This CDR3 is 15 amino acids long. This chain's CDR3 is CASSPDRSSYNEQFF. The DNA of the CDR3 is TGTGCCAGCAGTCCGGACAGAAGCTCCTACAATGAGCAGTTCTTC. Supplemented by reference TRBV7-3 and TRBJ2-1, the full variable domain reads GAGVSQTPSNKVTEKGKYVELRCDPISGHTALYWYRQSLGQGPEFLIYFQGTGAADDSGLPNDRFFAVRPEGSVSTLKIQRTERGDSAVYLCASSPDRSSYNEQFFGPGTRLTVL.

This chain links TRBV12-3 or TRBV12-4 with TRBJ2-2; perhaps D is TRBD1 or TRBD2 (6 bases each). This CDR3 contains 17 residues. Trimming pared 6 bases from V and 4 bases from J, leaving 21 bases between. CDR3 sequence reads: CASRMGGGSPSTGELFF. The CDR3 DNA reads TGTGCCAGCAGAATGGGGGGCGGATCGCCGTCCACCGGGGAGCTGTTTTTT.

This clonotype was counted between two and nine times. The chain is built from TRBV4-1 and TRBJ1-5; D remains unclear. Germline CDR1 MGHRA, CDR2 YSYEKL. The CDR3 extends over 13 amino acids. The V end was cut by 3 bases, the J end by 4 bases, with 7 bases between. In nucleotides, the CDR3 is TGCGCCAGCAGCCACCGCGATAATCAGCCCCAGCATTTT. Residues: CASSHRDNQPQHF.

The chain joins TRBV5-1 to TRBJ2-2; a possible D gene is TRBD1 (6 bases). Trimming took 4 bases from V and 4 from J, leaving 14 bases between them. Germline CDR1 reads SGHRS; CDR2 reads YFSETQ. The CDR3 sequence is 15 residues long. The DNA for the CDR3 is TGCGCCAGCAGCAAACGGACAGATCTCACCGGGGAGCTGTTTTTT. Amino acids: CASSKRTDLTGELFF.

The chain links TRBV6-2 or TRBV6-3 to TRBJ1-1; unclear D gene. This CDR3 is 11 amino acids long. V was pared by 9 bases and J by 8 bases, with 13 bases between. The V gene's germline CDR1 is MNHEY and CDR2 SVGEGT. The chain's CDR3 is CASKTRREAFF. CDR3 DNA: TGTGCCAGTAAGACACGGAGAGAAGCTTTCTTT.

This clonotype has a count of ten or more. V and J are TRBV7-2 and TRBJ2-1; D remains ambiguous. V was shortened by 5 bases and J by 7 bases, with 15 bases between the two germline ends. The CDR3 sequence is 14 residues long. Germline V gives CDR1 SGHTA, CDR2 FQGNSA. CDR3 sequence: CASSRTDGRNEQFF. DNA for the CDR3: TGTGCCAGCAGCCGCACGGACGGTAGGAATGAGCAGTTCTTC. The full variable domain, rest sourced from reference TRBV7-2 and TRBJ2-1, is GAGVSQSPSNKVTEKGKDVELRCDPISGHTALYWYRQSLGQGLEFLIYFQGNSAPDKSGLPSDRFSAERTGGSVSTLTIQRTQQEDSAVYLCASSRTDGRNEQFFGPGTRLTVL.

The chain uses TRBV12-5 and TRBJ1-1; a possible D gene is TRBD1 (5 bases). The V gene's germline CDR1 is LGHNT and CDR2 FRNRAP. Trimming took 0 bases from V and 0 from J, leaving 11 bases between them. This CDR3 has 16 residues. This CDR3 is CASGLVLGRMNTEAFF. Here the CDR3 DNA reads TGTGCTAGTGGTTTGGTACTGGGGCGCATGAACACTGAAGCTTTCTTT.

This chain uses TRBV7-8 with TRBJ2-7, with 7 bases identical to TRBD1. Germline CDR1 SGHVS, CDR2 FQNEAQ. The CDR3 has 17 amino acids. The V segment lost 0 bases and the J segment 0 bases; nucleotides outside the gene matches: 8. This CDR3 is CASSLAMDRRISYEQYF. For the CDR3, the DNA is TGTGCCAGCAGCTTAGCAATGGACAGGAGAATCTCCTACGAGCAGTACTTC.

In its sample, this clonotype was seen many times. The CDR3 is CASSQTARTGLEDPYEQYF. The DNA of the CDR3 is TGTGCCAGCAGCCAAACCGCGAGGACAGGGCTCGAGGACCCCTACGAGCAGTACTTC. The chain links TRBV7-9 to TRBJ2-7; 8 bases are shared with TRBD1. This CDR3 comprises 19 residues. The trim removed 5 bases at V and 2 bases at J, leaving 20 bases unmatched. The germline V gene has CDR1 SEHNR and CDR2 FQNEAQ (reference sequence).

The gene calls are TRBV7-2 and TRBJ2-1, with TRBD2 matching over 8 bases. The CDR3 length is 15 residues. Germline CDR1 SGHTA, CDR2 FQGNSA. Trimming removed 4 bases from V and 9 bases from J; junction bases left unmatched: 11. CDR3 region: CASSSWASGRGEQFF. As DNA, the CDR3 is TGTGCCAGCAGCTCTTGGGCTAGCGGGCGGGGTGAGCAGTTCTTC.

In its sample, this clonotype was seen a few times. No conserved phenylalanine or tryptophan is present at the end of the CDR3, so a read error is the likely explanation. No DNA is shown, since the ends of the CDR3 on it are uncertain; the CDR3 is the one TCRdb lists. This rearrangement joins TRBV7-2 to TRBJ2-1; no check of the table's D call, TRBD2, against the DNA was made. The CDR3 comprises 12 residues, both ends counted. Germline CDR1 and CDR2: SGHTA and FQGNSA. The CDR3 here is CASSPGDKRWAI.

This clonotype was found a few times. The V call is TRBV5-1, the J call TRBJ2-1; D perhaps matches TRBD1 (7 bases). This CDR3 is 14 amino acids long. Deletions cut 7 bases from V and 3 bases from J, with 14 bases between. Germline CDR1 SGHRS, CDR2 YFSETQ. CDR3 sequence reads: CASSRGADYNEQFF. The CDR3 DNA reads TGCGCCAGCTCCAGGGGGGCGGACTACAATGAGCAGTTCTTC.

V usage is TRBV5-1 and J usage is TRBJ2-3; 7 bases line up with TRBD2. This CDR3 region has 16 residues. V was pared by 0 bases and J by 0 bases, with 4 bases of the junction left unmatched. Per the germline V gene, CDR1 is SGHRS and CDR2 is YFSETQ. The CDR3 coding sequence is TGCGCCAGCAGCTTGGGATTGCGGGGGAGCACAGATACGCAGTATTTT. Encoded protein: CASSLGLRGSTDTQYF.

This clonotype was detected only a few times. The CDR3 nucleotides are TGTGCCAGCAGCCAGTCTGGGCTTAACTATGGCTACACCTTC. Residues: CASSQSGLNYGYTF. The chain employs TRBV7-9 and TRBJ1-2; D is uncertain. Trimming cost V 5 bases and J 1 base, with 11 bases left between them. CDR3 length equals 14 residues. Germline lookup yields CDR1 SEHNR and CDR2 FQNEAQ (reference sequence).

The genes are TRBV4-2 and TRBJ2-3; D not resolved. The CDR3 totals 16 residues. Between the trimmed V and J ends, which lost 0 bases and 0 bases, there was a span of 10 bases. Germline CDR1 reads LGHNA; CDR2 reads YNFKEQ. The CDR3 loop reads CASSQDGPPSTDTQYF. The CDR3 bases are TGTGCCAGCAGCCAAGACGGGCCTCCTAGCACAGATACGCAGTATTTT.

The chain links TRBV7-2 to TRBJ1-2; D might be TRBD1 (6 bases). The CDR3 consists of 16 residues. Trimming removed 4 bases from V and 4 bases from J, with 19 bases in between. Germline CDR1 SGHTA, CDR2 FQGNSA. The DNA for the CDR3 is TGTGCCAGCAGCTCGGCGTGGGGGCCGCTCGTCTATGGCTACACCTTC. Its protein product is CASSSAWGPLVYGYTF.